The sequence of this TCR beta chain was determined in a study of human T cells and chemical hapten exposure. Study-wide findings and caveats: Expanded TCRs made up significantly more big CDR3 similarity clusters than controls did.

Time point described: patch test 3, about 24 weeks after DPC sensitization. Described treatment: therapeutic diphenylcyclopropenone sensitization with weekly scalp DPC. The V gene lost 3 bases and the J gene lost 5 bases, with 11 bases spanning the gap. CDR1 SGHRS and CDR2 YFSETQ come from the germline V gene. The CDR3 has 13 residues. TCRdb fed the RACE reads into MiXCR, producing one record per CDR3 protein. The repertoire holds tens of thousands of distinct CDR3 sequences, with 10% to 15% as singletons. A few counts support this clonotype. Its target is unknown. This TCR came from a woman aged 50 to 65 with alopecia areata. Some clones in this sample may be carry-over from other donors' samples. Material: whole blood, obtained in connection with sensitization to the hapten diphenylcyclopropenone (DPC). V is TRBV5-1 and J is TRBJ1-2; possible D gene TRBD1, 5 bases. The CDR3 nucleotides read TGCGCCAGCAGCTCCGACAGCCAATATGGCTACACCTTC. Protein sequence: CASSSDSQYGYTF.